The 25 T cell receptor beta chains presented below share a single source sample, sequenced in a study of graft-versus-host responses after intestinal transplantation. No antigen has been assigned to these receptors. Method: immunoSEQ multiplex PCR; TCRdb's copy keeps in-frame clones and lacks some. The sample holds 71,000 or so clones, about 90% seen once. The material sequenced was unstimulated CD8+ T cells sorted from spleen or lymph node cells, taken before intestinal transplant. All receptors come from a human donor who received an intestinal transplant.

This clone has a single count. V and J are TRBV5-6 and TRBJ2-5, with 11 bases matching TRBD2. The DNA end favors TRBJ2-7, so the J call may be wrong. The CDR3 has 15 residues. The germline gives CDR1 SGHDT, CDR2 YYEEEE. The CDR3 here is CASSGTSGGTYEQYF. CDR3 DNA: TGTGCCAGCAGCGGTACTAGCGGGGGAACCTACGAGCAGTACTTC.

CDR3 protein: CASSLRSGTGSLNYGYTF. The DNA of the CDR3 is TGTGCCAGCAGCCTGAGATCCGGGACAGGGTCTCTCAACTATGGCTACACCTTC. The chain combines TRBV7-6 with TRBJ1-2; 9 nucleotides agree with TRBD1. The trim removed 5 bases at V and 2 bases at J, leaving 15 bases unmatched. CDR3 length: 18 residues. Germline V gives CDR1 SGHVS, CDR2 FNYEAQ.

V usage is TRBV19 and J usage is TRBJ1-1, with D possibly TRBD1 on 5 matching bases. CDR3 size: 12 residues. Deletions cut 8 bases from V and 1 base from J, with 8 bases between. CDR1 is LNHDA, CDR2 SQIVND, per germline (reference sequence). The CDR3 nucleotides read TGTGCCAGTGACACAGGGAACACTGAAGCTTTCTTT. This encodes CASDTGNTEAFF.

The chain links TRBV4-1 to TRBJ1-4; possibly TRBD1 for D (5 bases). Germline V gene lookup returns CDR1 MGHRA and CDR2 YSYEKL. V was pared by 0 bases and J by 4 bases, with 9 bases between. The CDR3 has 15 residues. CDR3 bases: TGCGCCAGCAGCCAAGAGGGTAGGGGTAATGAAAAACTGTTTTTT. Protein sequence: CASSQEGRGNEKLFF.

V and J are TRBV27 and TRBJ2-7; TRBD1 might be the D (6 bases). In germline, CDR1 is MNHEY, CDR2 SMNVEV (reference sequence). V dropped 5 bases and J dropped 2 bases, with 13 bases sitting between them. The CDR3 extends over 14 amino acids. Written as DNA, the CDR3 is TGTGCCAGCAGTCCCGGGACAAACACCTACGAGCAGTACTTC. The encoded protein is CASSPGTNTYEQYF.

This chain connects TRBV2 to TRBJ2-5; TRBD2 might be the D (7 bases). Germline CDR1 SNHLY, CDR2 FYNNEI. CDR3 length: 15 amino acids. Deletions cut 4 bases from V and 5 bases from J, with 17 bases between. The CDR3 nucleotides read TGTGCCAGCAGTGTCGGATGGGGGGGCGGCGAGACCCAGTACTTC. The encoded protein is CASSVGWGGGETQYF.

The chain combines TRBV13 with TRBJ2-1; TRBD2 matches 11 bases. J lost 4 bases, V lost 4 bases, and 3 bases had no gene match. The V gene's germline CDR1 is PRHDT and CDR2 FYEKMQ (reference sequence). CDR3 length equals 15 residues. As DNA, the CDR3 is TGTGCCAGCAGCTCGGGGACTAGCGGTTACAATGAGCAGTTCTTC. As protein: CASSSGTSGYNEQFF.

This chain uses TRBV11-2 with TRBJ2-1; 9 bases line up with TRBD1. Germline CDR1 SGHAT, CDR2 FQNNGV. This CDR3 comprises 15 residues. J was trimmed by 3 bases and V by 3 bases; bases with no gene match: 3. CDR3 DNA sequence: TGTGCCAGCAGCTTCGGGACAGGGAGCTACAATGAGCAGTTCTTC. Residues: CASSFGTGSYNEQFF.

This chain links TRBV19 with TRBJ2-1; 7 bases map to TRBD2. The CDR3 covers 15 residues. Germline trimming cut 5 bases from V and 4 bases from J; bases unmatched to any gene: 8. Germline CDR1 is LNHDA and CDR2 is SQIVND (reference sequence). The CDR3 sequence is CASSWRGSLYNEQFF. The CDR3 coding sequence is TGTGCCAGTAGTTGGCGGGGGTCGTTGTACAATGAGCAGTTCTTC.

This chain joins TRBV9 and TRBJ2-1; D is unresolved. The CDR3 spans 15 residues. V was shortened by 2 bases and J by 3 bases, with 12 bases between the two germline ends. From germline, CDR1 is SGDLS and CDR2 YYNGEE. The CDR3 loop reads CASSVQGSSYNEQFF. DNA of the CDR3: TGTGCCAGCAGCGTCCAAGGTAGCAGCTACAATGAGCAGTTCTTC. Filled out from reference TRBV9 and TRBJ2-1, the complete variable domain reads DSGVTQTPKHLITATGQRVTLRCSPRSGDLSVYWYQQSLDQGLQFLIQYYNGEERAKGNILERFSAQQFPDLHSELNLSSLELGDSALYFCASSVQGSSYNEQFFGPGTRLTVL.

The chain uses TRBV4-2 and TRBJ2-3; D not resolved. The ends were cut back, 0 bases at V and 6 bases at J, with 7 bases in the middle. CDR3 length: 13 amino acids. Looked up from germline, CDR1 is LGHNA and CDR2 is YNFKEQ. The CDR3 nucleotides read TGTGCCAGCAGCCAAGAAACGCGGGATACGCAGTATTTT. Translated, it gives CASSQETRDTQYF.

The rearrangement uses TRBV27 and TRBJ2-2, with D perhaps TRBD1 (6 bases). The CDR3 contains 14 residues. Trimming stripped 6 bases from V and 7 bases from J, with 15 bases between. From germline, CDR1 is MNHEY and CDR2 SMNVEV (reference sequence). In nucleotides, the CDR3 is TGTGCCAGCAGCCCCGGGACATTCATCGGGGAGCTGTTTTTT. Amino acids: CASSPGTFIGELFF.

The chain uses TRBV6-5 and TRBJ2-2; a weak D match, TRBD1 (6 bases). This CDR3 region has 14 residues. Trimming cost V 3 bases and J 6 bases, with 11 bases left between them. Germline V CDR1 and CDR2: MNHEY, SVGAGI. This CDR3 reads CASSYLPGAGELFF. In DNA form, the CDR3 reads TGTGCCAGCAGTTATTTGCCAGGGGCCGGGGAGCTGTTTTTT.

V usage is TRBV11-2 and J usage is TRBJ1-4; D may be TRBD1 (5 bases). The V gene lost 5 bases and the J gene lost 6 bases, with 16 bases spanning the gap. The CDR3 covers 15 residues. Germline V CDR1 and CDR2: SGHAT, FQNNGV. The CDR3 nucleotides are TGTGCCAGCAGCACCTGGACAACAGTGGATGAAAAACTGTTTTTT. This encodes CASSTWTTVDEKLFF.

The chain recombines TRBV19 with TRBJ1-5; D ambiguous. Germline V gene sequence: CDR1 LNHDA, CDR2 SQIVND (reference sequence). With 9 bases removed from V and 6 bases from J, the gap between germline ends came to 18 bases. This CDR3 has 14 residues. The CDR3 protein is CASAGREAGQPQHF. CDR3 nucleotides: TGTGCCAGCGCGGGGAGGGAAGCAGGTCAGCCCCAGCATTTT.

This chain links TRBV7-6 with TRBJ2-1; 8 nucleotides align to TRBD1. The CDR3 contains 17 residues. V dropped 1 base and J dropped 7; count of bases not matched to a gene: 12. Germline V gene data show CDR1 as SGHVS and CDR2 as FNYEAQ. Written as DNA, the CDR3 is TGTGCCAGCAGCTTAGGGGGGTTCGGACAGGGTCAGAATGAGCAGTTCTTC. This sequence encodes CASSLGGFGQGQNEQFF.

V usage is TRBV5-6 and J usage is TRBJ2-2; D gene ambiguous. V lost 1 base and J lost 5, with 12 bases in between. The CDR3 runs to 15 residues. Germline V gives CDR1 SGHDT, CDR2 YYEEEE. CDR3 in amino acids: CASSLFSAATGELFF. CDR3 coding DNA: TGTGCCAGCAGCTTGTTCTCCGCCGCGACCGGGGAGCTGTTTTTT.

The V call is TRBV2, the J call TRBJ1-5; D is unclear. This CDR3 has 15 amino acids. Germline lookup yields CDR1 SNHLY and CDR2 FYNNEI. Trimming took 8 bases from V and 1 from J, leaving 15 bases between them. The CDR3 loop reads CASAESPGSNQPQHF. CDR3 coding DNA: TGTGCCAGCGCAGAATCCCCGGGGAGCAATCAGCCCCAGCATTTT.

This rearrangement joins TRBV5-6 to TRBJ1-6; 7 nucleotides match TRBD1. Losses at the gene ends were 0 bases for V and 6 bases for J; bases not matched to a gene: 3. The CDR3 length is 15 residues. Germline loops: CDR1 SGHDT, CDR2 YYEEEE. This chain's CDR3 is CASSLARGFNSPLHF. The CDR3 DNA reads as TGTGCCAGCAGCTTGGCCAGGGGGTTTAATTCACCCCTCCACTTT.

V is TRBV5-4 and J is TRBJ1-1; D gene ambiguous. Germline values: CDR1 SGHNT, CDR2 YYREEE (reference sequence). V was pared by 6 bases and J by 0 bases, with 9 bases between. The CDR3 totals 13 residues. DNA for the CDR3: TGTGCCAGCATTAGTACCCTGAACACTGAAGCTTTCTTT. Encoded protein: CASISTLNTEAFF.

The CDR3 loop is CASSYSILGGTEAFF. The CDR3 DNA reads TGTGCCAGCAGTTACTCGATTCTGGGAGGCACTGAAGCTTTCTTT. The V gene is TRBV6-6, the J gene TRBJ1-1; D remains unclear. The CDR3 runs to 15 residues. V was pared by 0 bases and J by 4 bases, with 12 bases between. The germline gives CDR1 MNHNY, CDR2 SVGAGI (reference sequence).

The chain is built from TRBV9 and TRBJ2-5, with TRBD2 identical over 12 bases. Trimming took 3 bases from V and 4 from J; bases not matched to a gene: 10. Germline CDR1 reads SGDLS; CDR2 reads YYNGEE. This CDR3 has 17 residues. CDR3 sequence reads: CASSATSGGNGGETQYF. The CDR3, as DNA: TGTGCCAGCAGCGCAACTAGCGGGGGGAACGGGGGAGAGACCCAGTACTTC.

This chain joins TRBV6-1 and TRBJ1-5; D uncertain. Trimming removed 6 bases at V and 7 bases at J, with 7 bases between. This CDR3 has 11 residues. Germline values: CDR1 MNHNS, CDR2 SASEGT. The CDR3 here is CASRELQPQHF. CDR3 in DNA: TGTGCCAGCAGGGAGCTGCAGCCCCAGCATTTT.

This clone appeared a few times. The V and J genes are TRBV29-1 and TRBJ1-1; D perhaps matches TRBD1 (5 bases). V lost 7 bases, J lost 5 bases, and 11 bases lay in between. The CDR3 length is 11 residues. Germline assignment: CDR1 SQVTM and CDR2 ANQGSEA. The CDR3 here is CSAPGGTEAFF. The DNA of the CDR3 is TGCAGCGCCCCCGGGGGGACTGAAGCTTTCTTT.

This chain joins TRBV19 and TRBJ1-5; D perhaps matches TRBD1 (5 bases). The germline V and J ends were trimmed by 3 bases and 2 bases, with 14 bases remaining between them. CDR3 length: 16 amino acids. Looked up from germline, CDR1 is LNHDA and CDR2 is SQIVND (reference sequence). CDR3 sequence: CASSMSAGRGNQPQHF. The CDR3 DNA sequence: TGTGCCAGTAGTATGTCAGCAGGGCGAGGCAATCAGCCCCAGCATTTT. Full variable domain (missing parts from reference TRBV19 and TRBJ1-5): DGGITQSPKYLFRKEGQNVTLSCEQNLNHDAMYWYRQDPGQGLRLIYYSQIVNDFQKGDIAEGYSVSREKKESFPLTVTSAQKNPTAFYLCASSMSAGRGNQPQHFGDGTRLSIL.